This TCR beta chain originates from a study of blood T cell repertoires in COVID-19 (dated by TCRdb to 2020 to 2022). Broadly, across the study: Collaborator samples came from the United States, Italy and Spain and covered acute and convalescent phases of COVID-19. The material from the prospective study consisted of cDNA or gDNA derived from T cells, B-cell-depleted T cells, or PBMCs. Subjects who had been exposed to COVID-19, were actively infected with it, or had recovered from it provided the deeply sampled blood TCRbeta repertoires that made up the dataset. The repertoires were made available in a free public database intended to serve as a resource for research on the immune response to SARS-CoV-2. Samples were obtained from the ongoing ImmuneRACE study (first 160 participants) and from over 1,000 subjects provided by 6 global collaborators. A de-identified subject ID, COVID-19 status, age in years and sex were almost always included in the sample metadata. HLA class I and class II types, where available, came from metadata supplied by the sample provider rather than from assay-based typing. Study-level results and caveats: How much clinical and demographic metadata was included differed by source and by participant, and the metadata was provided uncurated.

TCRbeta CDR3 regions were amplified from genomic DNA using the immunoSEQ Assay, a bias-controlled multiplex PCR. Processing in the source paper ran as follows. The number of nucleated cells in each sample was estimated by amplification of reference gene primers within the assay. Sequence reads were collapsed and filtered to measure the absolute abundance of every unique TCRbeta CDR3 rearrangement. For each sample, productive Simpson clonality was calculated as the square root of Simpson's diversity index across productive rearrangements. The table was pulled from immuneACCESS by TCRdb, which kept in-frame rearrangements only. Such tables lose some clones; where checked, under half of the loss comes from unresolved V genes, and the rest has no known cause. That table furnishes V, J and clone size, whereas the DNA furnished D and trimming. This sample has about 92,000 clones in its table, and approximately 90% of those were observed once. The ten biggest clones cover around 20% of the sample.

One collaborating source in Seattle enrolled patients during active infection and followed them longitudinally through the course of disease. Collaborating institutions collected whole blood in K2EDTA tubes following their own protocols. Collaborator samples were shipped for TCRbeta analysis as frozen whole blood, isolated PBMCs, or DNA extracted from either sample type. Relative to germline, V is 0 bases shorter and J is 5 bases shorter, with 13 bases between their ends. Spanning cysteine to phenylalanine, the CDR3 consists of 15 amino acids. The sequence is cut down to CDR3 DNA, 45 bases in frame from base 1. CDR1 MNHEY and CDR2 SVGAGI are derived from the germline V gene. Regarding this clone: Its cognate antigen has yet to be identified. No qualities accompany the bases; no much larger clone lies one base away.

The sequenced sample consisted of peripheral blood. The chain joins TRBV6-5 to TRBJ2-5; matching of 7 bases hints at TRBD2 as the D gene. This sequence was found in a woman aged 60-70 years with COVID-19, enrolled during active disease. The bases read TGTGCCAGCAGTTACTCGAGGGGGGGAGGGGAGACCCAGTACTTC. Protein translation: CASSYSRGGGETQYF.